This TCR beta chain comes out of a study of T-cell memory formation after mild COVID-19. Whole-study results and caveats: Still unconfirmed is whether the second-wave clones peaking on day 37 recognized SARS-CoV-2. Several responding clones turned up in pre-infection memory, indicating that cross-reactive memory may have taken part. Contracting clones, day 15 to 85, had balanced CD4/CD8, and later expanders favored CD4+.

Libraries for TCRalpha and TCRbeta carried sample barcodes and unique molecular identifiers via 5'RACE. MiXCR, applied by TCRdb to the 5' RACE reads, yields one record per CDR3 protein. The sample includes some 270,000 distinct CDR3 sequences, 15% seen only once; the top ten take 2% to 2.5%. The CDR3 sequence is 14 residues long. Deletions cut 8 bases from V and 0 bases from J, with 13 bases between. Germline CDR1 is MNHNY and CDR2 is SVGAGI (reference sequence). This clonotype was counted between two and nine times. Its antigen is as yet unknown. The V gene is TRBV6-6, the J gene TRBJ1-2; D is unresolved. The sample comprised PBMCs or a T cell subset sorted from them (not recorded which). The TCR originated in an adult woman who had mild COVID-19 (a few samples of this study predate the infection). Cell type and time point are not known. CDR3 DNA: TGTGCCAGCGGCCCCTGGGAGGCTAACTATGGCTACACCTTC. It encodes CASGPWEANYGYTF.